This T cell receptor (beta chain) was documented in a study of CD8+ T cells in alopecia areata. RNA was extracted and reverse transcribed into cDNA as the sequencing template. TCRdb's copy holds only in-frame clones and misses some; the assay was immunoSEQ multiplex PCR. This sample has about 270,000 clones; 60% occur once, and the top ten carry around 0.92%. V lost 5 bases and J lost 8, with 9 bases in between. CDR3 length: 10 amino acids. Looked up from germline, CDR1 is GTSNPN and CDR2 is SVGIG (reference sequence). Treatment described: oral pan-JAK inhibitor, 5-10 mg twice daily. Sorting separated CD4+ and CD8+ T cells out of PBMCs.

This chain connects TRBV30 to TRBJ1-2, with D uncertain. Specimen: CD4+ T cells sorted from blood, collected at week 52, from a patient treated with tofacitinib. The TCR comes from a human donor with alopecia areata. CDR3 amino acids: CAWGPGGYTF. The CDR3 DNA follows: TGTGCCTGGGGGCCGGGAGGCTACACCTTC.